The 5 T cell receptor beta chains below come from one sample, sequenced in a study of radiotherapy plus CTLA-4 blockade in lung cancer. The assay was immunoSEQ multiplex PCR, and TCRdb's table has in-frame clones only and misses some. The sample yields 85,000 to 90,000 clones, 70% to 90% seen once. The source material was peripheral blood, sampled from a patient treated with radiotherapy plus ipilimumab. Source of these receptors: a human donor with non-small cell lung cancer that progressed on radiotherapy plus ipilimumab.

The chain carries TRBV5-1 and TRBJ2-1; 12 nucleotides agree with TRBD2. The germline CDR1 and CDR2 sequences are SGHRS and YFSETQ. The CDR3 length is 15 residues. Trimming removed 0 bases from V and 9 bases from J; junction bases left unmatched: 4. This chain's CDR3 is CASSLGLAGEGEQFF. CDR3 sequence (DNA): TGCGCCAGCAGCTTGGGACTAGCGGGAGAAGGTGAGCAGTTCTTC.

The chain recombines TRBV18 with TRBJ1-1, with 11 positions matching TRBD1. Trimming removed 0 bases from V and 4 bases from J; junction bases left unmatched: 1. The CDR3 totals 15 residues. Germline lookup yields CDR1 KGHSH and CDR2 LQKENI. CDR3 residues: CASSPPGQGVTEAFF. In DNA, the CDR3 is TGTGCCAGCTCACCACCGGGACAGGGGGTCACTGAAGCTTTCTTT.

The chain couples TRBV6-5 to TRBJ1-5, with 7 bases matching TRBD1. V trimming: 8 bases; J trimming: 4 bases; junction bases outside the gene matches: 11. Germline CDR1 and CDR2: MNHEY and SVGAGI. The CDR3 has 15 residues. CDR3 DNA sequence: TGTGCCAGCCTTGGGGCGACAGGGAGTAATCAGCCCCAGCATTTT. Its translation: CASLGATGSNQPQHF.

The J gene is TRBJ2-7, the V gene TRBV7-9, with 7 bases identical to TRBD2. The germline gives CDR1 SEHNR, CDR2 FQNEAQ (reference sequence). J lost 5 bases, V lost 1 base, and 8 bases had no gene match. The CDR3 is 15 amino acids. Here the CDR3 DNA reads TGTGCCAGCAGCTTAGGGCAAGGGAGGGTCCACGAGCAGTACTTC. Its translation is CASSLGQGRVHEQYF.

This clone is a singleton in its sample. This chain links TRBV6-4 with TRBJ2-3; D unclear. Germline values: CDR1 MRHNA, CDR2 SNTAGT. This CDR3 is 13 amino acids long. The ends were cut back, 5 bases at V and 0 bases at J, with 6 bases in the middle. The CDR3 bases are TGTGCCAGCAGTACTTCTAGCACAGATACGCAGTATTTT. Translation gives CASSTSSTDTQYF.